This T cell receptor beta chain comes out of a study of radiotherapy plus CTLA-4 blockade in lung cancer. The wider study: Among all patients, 15% to 20% showed objective responses, while roughly 31% had disease control.

TCRdb keeps only in-frame clones here, not all; method: immunoSEQ multiplex PCR. The table shows approximately 41,000 clones, with 60% to 80% occurring only once. V was pared by 5 bases and J by 7 bases, with 11 bases between. The CDR3 loop spans 12 amino acids. Germline lookup yields CDR1 LNHDA and CDR2 SQIVND (reference sequence). Remarks on this clone: Its antigen is undetermined.

General observations from the study: Following radiotherapy plus ipilimumab, tumor-derived TCR clones expanded in the blood. Increased serum interferon-beta after radiation also reportedly predicted response strongly.

This sequence joins TRBV19 and TRBJ1-1, with a weak D call TRBD1 (5 bases). Sequenced material: peripheral blood, taken from a patient treated with radiotherapy plus ipilimumab. The clonotype was recovered from a human donor with non-small cell lung cancer who had stable disease on radiotherapy plus ipilimumab. The CDR3 reads CASSPRTNEAFF. The DNA of the CDR3 is TGTGCCAGTAGTCCTCGGACAAATGAAGCTTTCTTT.